This T cell receptor beta chain derives from a study of T cell repertoires in aging, cancer and after chemotherapy. Study in general: Pre- and post-chemotherapy samples were paired from chronic lymphocytic leukemia patients treated with fludarabine- or bendamustine-based regimens. The full dataset contained some 8.7 million TCR reads. Study-level points and caveats: Thymic emigration or peripheral T cell expansion may be impaired by lymphoid organ infiltration in hematological cancer. Across the chemotherapy interval, each cancer cohort showed higher median generation probability, suggesting thymic rebound.

TCR beta rearrangements were amplified from peripheral blood genomic DNA. Rearranged V-D-J TRB sequences were amplified with a mixed TRB-A/B primer pool. In TCRdb, the multiplex PCR reads were re-called with MiXCR into one record per CDR3 protein. The sample consists of thousands of distinct CDR3 sequences, about 29% of them appearing once. As concerns this clonotype: What it recognizes is unknown.

The CDR3 runs 17 residues. V was shortened by 6 bases and J by 5 bases, with 24 bases between the two germline ends. The rearrangement links TRBV12-3 or TRBV12-4 to TRBJ2-3; D might be TRBD2 (7 bases). The sample was blood. The sequence came from a human donor with a blood cancer. The donor label of this sample is uncertain. This CDR3 is CASRIFSAGAGRDTQYF. The CDR3 DNA reads as TGTGCCAGCAGAATTTTTAGTGCGGGGGCCGGACGAGATACGCAGTATTTT.